These 9 T cell receptor beta chains share one sample of origin, sequenced in a study of Graves' ophthalmopathy and Graves' hyperthyroidism. Amplification targeted the TCR beta CDR3 regions, with RNA transcripts as the source material. HTBI primers served in a first-round RT-PCR, which a second-round multiplex PCR followed. TCRdb independently ran MiXCR on the multiplex PCR reads; one entry per CDR3 protein. The data contain more than 45,000 distinct CDR3 sequences, under 55% of them seen just once; the ten biggest clones take up 20% to 25%. Input material: peripheral blood. Receptor source: an adult man with Graves' ophthalmopathy.

This clonotype rates as medium-sized (0.01 to 0.1%). This chain uses TRBV2 with TRBJ1-2; 9 bases fit TRBD1. The CDR3 sequence is 15 residues long. The germline gives CDR1 SNHLY, CDR2 FYNNEI. Unmatched junction bases numbered 10, after V lost 6 bases and J lost 5 bases. The CDR3 coding sequence is TGTGCCAGCAGAGACCCTAGGACAGGGGATTATGGCTACACCTTC. This encodes CASRDPRTGDYGYTF.

This rearrangement joins TRBV7-2 to TRBJ1-6; 8 bases agree with TRBD1. The CDR3 contains 15 residues. V was pared by 5 bases and J by 7 bases, with 7 bases of the junction left unmatched. Germline loops: CDR1 SGHTA, CDR2 FQGNSA. The chain's CDR3 is CASSPRTGSNSPLHF. DNA of the CDR3: TGTGCCAGCAGCCCCAGGACAGGGTCCAATTCACCCCTCCACTTT.

J is TRBJ2-1 and V is TRBV29-1; 7 nucleotides align to TRBD2. Losses at the gene ends were 4 bases for V and 7 bases for J; bases not matched to a gene: 10. The V gene's germline CDR1 is SQVTM and CDR2 ANQGSEA. The CDR3 totals 14 residues. CDR3 residues: CSVGPRLARNEQFF. The CDR3 nucleotides are TGCAGCGTTGGGCCGCGACTAGCAAGGAATGAGCAGTTCTTC.

The table lists this clonotype with many counts. The rearrangement uses TRBV18 and TRBJ2-7, with 7 bases fitting TRBD2. The CDR3 extends over 13 amino acids. The V and J ends lost 6 bases and 3 bases, in that order; junction bases with no gene match: 5. In germline, CDR1 is KGHSH, CDR2 LQKENI. The CDR3 here is CASSPTSDYEQYF. In DNA form, the CDR3 reads TGTGCCAGCTCGCCAACTAGCGACTACGAGCAGTACTTC.

This clonotype was counted many times. The chain recombines TRBV10-3 with TRBJ2-1; perhaps TRBD1 as D (6 bases). The CDR3 extends over 17 amino acids. In germline, CDR1 is ENHRY, CDR2 SYGVKD. V shed 3 bases and J shed 9 bases, with 24 bases lying between them. This CDR3 reads CAISDRKGSTGFGEQFF. The CDR3 region has the DNA TGTGCCATCAGTGACCGCAAGGGGTCGACAGGCTTCGGTGAGCAGTTCTTC.

The chain recombines TRBV29-1 with TRBJ2-4, with 9 bases lining up with TRBD1. Germline V gene sequence: CDR1 SQVTM, CDR2 ANQGSEA. The J segment lost 8 bases and the V segment lost 6 bases, leaving 8 bases of the junction unmatched. This CDR3 spans 13 amino acids. In DNA form, the CDR3 reads TGCAGCGTGGGGACAGGGCCCCAGGACATTCAGTACTTC. Amino acid sequence: CSVGTGPQDIQYF. Supplemented by reference TRBV29-1 and TRBJ2-4, the full variable domain reads SAVISQKPSRDICQRGTSLTIQCQVDSQVTMMFWYRQQPGQSLTLIATANQGSEATYESGFVIDKFPISRPNLTFSTLTVSNMSPEDSSIYLCSVGTGPQDIQYFGAGTRLSVL.

This chain connects TRBV6-1 to TRBJ1-3, with D unclear. The CDR3 is 12 amino acids. Trimming stripped 4 bases from V and 0 bases from J, with 1 base between. Germline values: CDR1 MNHNS, CDR2 SASEGT. CDR3 sequence: CASSVSGNTIYF. In DNA form, the CDR3 reads TGTGCCAGCAGTGTCTCTGGAAACACCATATATTTT.

A remark on this clonotype: Relative to the germline gene, one junction end is altered; a read error may explain this. V gene TRBV19 combines with J gene TRBJ2-7; TRBD2 aligns across 16 bases. The CDR3 is 12 residues long. Germline V gives CDR1 LNHDA, CDR2 SQIVND (reference sequence). CDR3 sequence reads: CASAGTSGRVDF. The CDR3 nucleotides read TGTGCCAGTGCCGGGACTAGCGGGAGGGTGGACTTC. Full variable domain (outside the CDR3, taken from reference TRBV19 and TRBJ2-7): DGGITQSPKYLFRKEGQNVTLSCEQNLNHDAMYWYRQDPGQGLRLIYYSQIVNDFQKGDIAEGYSVSREKKESFPLTVTSAQKNPTAFYLCASAGTSGRVDFGPGTRLTVT.

The V and J genes are TRBV11-2 and TRBJ2-1, with D possibly matching TRBD1 (5 bases). In germline, CDR1 is SGHAT, CDR2 FQNNGV. This CDR3 has 15 residues. Trimming took 0 bases from V and 10 from J, leaving 16 bases between them. CDR3: CASSLDEVQGGEQFF. In nucleotides, the CDR3 is TGTGCCAGCAGCTTAGACGAAGTCCAGGGTGGAGAGCAGTTCTTC.